The 10 T cell receptor beta chains listed next were all sequenced from one sample in a study of cytomegalovirus exposure and HLA in healthy donors (dated by TCRdb to the late 2010s). Receptor libraries were prepared by the immunoSEQ multiplex PCR assay. The multiplex PCR relied on a mix of 60 forward primers for TCR Vbeta segments and 13 reverse primers for TCR Jbeta segments. Entries here come from immuneACCESS through TCRdb and include only in-frame sequences with V and J called. Some clones fail to appear in such tables; in the studies checked, an unresolved V gene covers under half of the shortfall, and the cause of the remainder is unknown. Counted in this sample were around 130,000 clones; around three fifths of them appeared once. Approximately 1.8% of the sample is in the top ten clones. The sequencing input was PBMCs. These receptors were taken from a male donor in good health and CMV-seronegative.

This clone was seen more than once but under ten times. V gene TRBV30 combines with J gene TRBJ2-3, with D unresolved. V lost 0 bases and J 6 bases, leaving 10 bases between the germline ends. The CDR3 totals 13 residues. Germline values: CDR1 GTSNPN, CDR2 SVGIG (reference sequence). The CDR3 loop is CAWSVSSRDTQYF. CDR3 nucleotide sequence: TGTGCCTGGAGTGTAAGTTCGCGCGATACGCAGTATTTT.

This chain links TRBV4-2 with TRBJ1-3; D is unresolved. V was clipped by 0 bases and J by 6 bases, with 12 bases between them. CDR1 and CDR2 (germline): LGHNA, YNFKEQ. This CDR3 spans 15 amino acids. The CDR3 sequence: CASSQDPARENTIYF. Written as DNA, the CDR3 is TGTGCCAGCAGCCAAGACCCTGCCCGGGAAAACACCATATATTTT.

J is TRBJ1-2 and V is TRBV6-1, with TRBD1 identical over 8 bases. CDR1 MNHNS and CDR2 SASEGT come from the germline V gene. V was pared by 5 bases and J by 4 bases, with 6 bases of the junction left unmatched. The CDR3 is 14 residues long. CDR3 sequence reads: CASSTGTGLYGYTF. The CDR3 coding sequence is TGTGCCAGCAGTACCGGGACAGGCCTCTATGGCTACACCTTC.

There are a few counts of this clone. The rearrangement uses TRBV6-1 and TRBJ2-7; 12 nucleotides agree with TRBD1. The CDR3 is made up of 14 amino acids. The ends lost 6 bases at V and 2 bases at J; junction bases unmatched: 2. In germline, CDR1 is MNHNS, CDR2 SASEGT. CDR3 loop: CASRGTGGAYEQYF. The CDR3 DNA reads as TGTGCCAGCAGGGGGACAGGGGGCGCCTACGAGCAGTACTTC.

The chain joins TRBV18 to TRBJ1-5; D remains unclear. The ends were cut back, 5 bases at V and 6 bases at J, with 11 bases in the middle. The V gene's germline CDR1 is KGHSH and CDR2 LQKENI. This CDR3 contains 13 residues. The DNA for the CDR3 is TGTGCCAGCTCAGACACTGGGAGTCAGCCCCAGCATTTT. Protein: CASSDTGSQPQHF.

To note about this clone: One end of the junction varies from germline; a read error may be responsible. This chain's CDR3 is CAWRLQGHPNYGYPF. The CDR3 DNA reads TGTGCCTGGAGACTTCAGGGACACCCTAACTATGGCTACCCCTTC. The V and J genes are TRBV30 and TRBJ1-2; D is possibly TRBD1 (6 bases). Per germline, CDR1 GTSNPN and CDR2 SVGIG (reference sequence). This CDR3 spans 15 amino acids.

This clone came up a few times. This chain links TRBV2 with TRBJ2-5, with 8 bases fitting TRBD1. Unmatched junction bases numbered 21, after V lost 1 base and J lost 5 bases. The CDR3 spans 20 residues. Germline lookup yields CDR1 SNHLY and CDR2 FYNNEI. CDR3 DNA: TGTGCCAGCAGTGAAGGCCCACGCTACACCTCCGGGACAGGCAGGGAGACCCAGTACTTC. It specifies CASSEGPRYTSGTGRETQYF.

The chain recombines TRBV28 with TRBJ1-4; TRBD1 is a possible D gene (6 bases). V was pared by 11 bases and J by 8 bases, with 18 bases between. The CDR3 consists of 13 residues. Germline V gives CDR1 MDHEN, CDR2 SYDVKM. The CDR3 spells CAAGGREGEKLFF. Written as DNA, the CDR3 is TGTGCCGCTGGGGGCAGGGAAGGAGAAAAACTGTTTTTT.

V is TRBV10-3 and J is TRBJ1-6; 10 bases are shared with TRBD1. CDR1 and CDR2 (germline): ENHRY, SYGVKD. The CDR3 contains 15 residues. Losses at the gene ends were 7 bases for V and 7 bases for J; bases not matched to a gene: 7. CDR3 sequence: CAITDRTGGNSPLHF. Here the CDR3 DNA reads TGTGCCATCACCGACCGGACAGGGGGGAATTCACCCCTCCACTTT.

The V gene is TRBV10-1, the J gene TRBJ2-1; 11 nucleotides align to TRBD2. The J segment lost 9 bases and the V segment lost 3 bases, leaving 10 bases of the junction unmatched. This CDR3 region has 16 residues. The germline gives CDR1 WNHNN, CDR2 SYGVQD (reference sequence). The CDR3 reads CASSDVTSGGYSEQFF. The CDR3 DNA reads as TGCGCCAGCAGTGATGTTACTAGCGGGGGTTATTCTGAGCAGTTCTTC.